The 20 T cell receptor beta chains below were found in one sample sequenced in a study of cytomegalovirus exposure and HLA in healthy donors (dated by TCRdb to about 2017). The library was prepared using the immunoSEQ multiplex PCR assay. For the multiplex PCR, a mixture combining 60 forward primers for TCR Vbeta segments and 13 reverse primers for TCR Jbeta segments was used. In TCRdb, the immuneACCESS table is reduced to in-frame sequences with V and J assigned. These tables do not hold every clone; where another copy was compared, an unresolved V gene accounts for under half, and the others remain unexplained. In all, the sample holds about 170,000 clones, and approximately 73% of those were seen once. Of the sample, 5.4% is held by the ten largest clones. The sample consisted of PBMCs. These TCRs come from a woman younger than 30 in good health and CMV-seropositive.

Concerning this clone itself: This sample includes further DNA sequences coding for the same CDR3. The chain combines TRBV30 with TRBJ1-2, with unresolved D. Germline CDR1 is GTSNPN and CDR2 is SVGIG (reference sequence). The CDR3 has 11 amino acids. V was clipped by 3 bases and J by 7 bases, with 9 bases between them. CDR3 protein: CAWSPGSGYTF. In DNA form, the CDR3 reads TGTGCCTGGAGCCCCGGGTCTGGCTACACCTTC.

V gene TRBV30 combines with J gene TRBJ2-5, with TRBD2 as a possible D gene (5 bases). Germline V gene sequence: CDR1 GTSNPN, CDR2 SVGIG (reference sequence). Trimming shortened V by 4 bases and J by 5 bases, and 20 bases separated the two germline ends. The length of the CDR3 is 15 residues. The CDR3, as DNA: TGTGCCTGGATACCCCGGGGAAGGCTCTGGGAGACCCAGTACTTC. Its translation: CAWIPRGRLWETQYF. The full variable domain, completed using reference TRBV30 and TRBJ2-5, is SQTIHQWPATLVQPVGSPLSLECTVEGTSNPNLYWYRQAAGRGLQLLFYSVGIGQISSEVPQNLSASRPQDRQFILSSKKLLLSDSGFYLCAWIPRGRLWETQYFGPGTRLLVL.

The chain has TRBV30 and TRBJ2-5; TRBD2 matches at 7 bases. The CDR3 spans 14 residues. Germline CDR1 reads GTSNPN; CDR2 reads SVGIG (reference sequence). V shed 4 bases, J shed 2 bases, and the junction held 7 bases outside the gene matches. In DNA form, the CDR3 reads TGTGCCTGGAACGGGGCCGGGAGGCAAGAGACCCAGTACTTC. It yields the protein CAWNGAGRQETQYF.

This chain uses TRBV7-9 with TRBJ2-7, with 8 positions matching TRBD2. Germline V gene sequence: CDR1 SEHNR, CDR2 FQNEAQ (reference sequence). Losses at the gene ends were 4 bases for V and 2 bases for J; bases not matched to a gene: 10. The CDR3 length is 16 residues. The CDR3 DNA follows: TGTGCCAGCAGCTCCACGGGACTAGATAAGGCCTACGAGCAGTACTTC. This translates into CASSSTGLDKAYEQYF.

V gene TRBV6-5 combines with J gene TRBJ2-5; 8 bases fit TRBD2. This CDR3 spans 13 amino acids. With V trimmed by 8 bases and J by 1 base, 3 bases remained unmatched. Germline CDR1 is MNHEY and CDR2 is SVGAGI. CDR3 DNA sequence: TGTGCCAGCGGACGGGGGGGCCAAGAGACCCAGTACTTC. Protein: CASGRGGQETQYF.

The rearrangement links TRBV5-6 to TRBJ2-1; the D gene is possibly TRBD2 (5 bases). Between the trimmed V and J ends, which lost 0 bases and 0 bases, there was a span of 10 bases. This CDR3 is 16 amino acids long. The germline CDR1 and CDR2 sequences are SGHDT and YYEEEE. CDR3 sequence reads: CASSLEGGYSYNEQFF. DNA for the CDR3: TGTGCCAGCAGCTTGGAGGGCGGGTACTCCTACAATGAGCAGTTCTTC.

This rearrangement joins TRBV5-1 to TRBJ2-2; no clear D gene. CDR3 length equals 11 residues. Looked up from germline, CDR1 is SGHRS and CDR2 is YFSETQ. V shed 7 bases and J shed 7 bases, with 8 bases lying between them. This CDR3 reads CASLGLGELFF. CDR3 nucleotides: TGCGCCAGCCTGGGCCTCGGGGAGCTGTTTTTT.

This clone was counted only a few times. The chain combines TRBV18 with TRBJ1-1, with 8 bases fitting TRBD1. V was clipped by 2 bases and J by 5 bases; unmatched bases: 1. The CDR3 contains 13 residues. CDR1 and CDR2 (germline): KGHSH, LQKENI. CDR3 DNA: TGTGCCAGCTCACCAACAGGGGGGACTGAAGCTTTCTTT. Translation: CASSPTGGTEAFF.

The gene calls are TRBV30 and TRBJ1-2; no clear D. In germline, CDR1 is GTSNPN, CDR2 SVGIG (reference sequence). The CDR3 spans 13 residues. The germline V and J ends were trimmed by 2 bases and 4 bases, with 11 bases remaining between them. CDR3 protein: CAWSRTESYGYTF. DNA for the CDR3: TGTGCCTGGAGTCGTACAGAGAGCTATGGCTACACCTTC.

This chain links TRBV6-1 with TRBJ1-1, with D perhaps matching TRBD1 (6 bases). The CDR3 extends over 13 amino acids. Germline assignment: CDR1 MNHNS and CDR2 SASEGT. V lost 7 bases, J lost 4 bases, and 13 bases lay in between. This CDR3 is CASTTGGLTEAFF. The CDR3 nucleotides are TGTGCCAGCACCACTGGGGGCCTCACTGAAGCTTTCTTT.

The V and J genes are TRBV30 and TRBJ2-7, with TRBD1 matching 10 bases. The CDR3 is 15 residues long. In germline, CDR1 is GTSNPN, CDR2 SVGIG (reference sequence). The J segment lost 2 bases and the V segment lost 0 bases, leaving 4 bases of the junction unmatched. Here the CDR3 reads CAWSVMGQGPYEQYF. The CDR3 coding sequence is TGTGCCTGGAGTGTTATGGGACAGGGGCCCTACGAGCAGTACTTC.

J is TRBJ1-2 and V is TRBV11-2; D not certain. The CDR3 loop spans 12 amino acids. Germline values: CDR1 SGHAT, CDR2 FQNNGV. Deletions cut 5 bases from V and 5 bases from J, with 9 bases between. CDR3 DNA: TGTGCCAGCAGCCCCGGGTTGTATGGCTACACCTTC. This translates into CASSPGLYGYTF.

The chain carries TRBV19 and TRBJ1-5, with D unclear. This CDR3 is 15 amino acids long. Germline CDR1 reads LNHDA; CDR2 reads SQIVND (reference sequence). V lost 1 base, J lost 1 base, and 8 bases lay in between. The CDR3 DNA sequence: TGTGCCAGTAGTATAGTGGCGGCGAGCAATCAGCCCCAGCATTTT. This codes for CASSIVAASNQPQHF. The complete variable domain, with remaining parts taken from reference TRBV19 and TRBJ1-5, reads DGGITQSPKYLFRKEGQNVTLSCEQNLNHDAMYWYRQDPGQGLRLIYYSQIVNDFQKGDIAEGYSVSREKKESFPLTVTSAQKNPTAFYLCASSIVAASNQPQHFGDGTRLSIL.

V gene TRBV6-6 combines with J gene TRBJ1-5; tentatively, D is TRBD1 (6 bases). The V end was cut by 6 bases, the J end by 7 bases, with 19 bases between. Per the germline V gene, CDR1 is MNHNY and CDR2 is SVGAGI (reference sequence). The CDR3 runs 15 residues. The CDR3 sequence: CASSLTSGEGQPQHF. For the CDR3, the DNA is TGTGCCAGCAGCCTAACCTCAGGGGAGGGACAGCCCCAGCATTTT.

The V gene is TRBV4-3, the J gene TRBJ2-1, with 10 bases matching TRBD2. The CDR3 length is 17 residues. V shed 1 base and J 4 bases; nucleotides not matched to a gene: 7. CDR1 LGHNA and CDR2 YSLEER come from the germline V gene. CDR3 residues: CASSQGNSGGYYNEQFF. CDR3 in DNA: TGCGCCAGCAGCCAAGGGAATAGCGGGGGGTATTACAATGAGCAGTTCTTC.

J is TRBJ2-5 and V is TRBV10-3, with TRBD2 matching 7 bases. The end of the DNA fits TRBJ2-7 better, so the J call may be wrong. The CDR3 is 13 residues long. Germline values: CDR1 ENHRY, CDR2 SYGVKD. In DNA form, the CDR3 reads TGTGCCATCAGTGCCAGGGAGGGCTACGAGCAGTACTTC. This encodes CAISAREGYEQYF.

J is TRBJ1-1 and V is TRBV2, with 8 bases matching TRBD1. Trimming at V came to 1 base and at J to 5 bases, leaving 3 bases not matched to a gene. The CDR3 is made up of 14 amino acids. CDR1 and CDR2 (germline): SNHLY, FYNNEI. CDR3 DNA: TGTGCCAGCAGTGAAGGGAACAGGGGGACTGAAGCTTTCTTT. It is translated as CASSEGNRGTEAFF.

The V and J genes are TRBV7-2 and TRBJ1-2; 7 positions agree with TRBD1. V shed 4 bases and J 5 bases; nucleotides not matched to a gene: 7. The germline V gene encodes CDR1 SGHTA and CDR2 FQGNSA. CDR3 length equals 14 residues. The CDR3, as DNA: TGTGCCAGCAGCTCCCCGGGGACAGCTTATGGCTACACCTTC. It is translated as CASSSPGTAYGYTF. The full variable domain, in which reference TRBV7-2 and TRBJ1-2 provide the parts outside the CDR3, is GAGVSQSPSNKVTEKGKDVELRCDPISGHTALYWYRQSLGQGLEFLIYFQGNSAPDKSGLPSDRFSAERTGGSVSTLTIQRTQQEDSAVYLCASSSPGTAYGYTFGSGTRLTVV.

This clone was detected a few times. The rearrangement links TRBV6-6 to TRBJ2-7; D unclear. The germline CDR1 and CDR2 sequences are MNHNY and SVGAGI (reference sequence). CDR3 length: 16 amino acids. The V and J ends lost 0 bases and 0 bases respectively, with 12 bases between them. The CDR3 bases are TGTGCCAGCAGTTACTCGTTAGCCTCCGGCTCCTACGAGCAGTACTTC. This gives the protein CASSYSLASGSYEQYF.

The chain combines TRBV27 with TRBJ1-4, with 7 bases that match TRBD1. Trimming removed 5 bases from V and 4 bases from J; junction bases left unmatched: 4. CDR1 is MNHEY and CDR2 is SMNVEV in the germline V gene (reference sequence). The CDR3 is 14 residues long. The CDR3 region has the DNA TGTGCCAGCAGTCCGACAGGGTTTAATGAAAAACTGTTTTTT. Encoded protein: CASSPTGFNEKLFF.